The present entry profiles one T cell receptor beta chain with its context. At the DNA level, this CDR3 is encoded by other sequences in the same sample as well. This entry comes from a study of blood T cell repertoires in COVID-19. Recruitment covered about two dozen US areas and drew participants whose ages spanned about 18 to 90 years. Here immunoSEQ multiplex PCR was the method, and the copy in TCRdb shows in-frame clones only, minus some. This sample has 250,000 to 300,000 clones, with around 86% found just once. Sequencing was carried out using PBMCs or T cells enriched from blood (not recorded which). This TCR was sampled from a woman aged 40 to 55 who had recovered from COVID-19.

The CDR3 sequence: CASSLQGSYGYTF. CDR3 bases: TGTGCCAGCAGTTTGCAGGGAAGCTATGGCTACACCTTC. The rearrangement links TRBV12-3 or TRBV12-4 to TRBJ1-2; TRBD1 might be the D (5 bases). This CDR3 contains 13 residues. Trimming took 3 bases from V and 4 from J, leaving 9 bases between them.